This T cell receptor (beta chain) stems from a study of cytomegalovirus exposure and HLA in healthy donors. Study details: A prior study identified 120 million or so unique TCR beta sequences from some 180 million T cells. Early released data had around 79 million unique TCRs, all coming from HLA-typed donors.

PCR primers comprised 60 Vbeta and 13 Jbeta primers. TCRdb's table, derived via immunoSEQ multiplex PCR, lists solely in-frame clones and lacks some. The table has about 120,000 clones, approximately 80% seen once. The germline gives CDR1 SEHNR, CDR2 FQNEAQ (reference sequence). CDR3 length: 15 amino acids. Germline trimming cut 1 base from V and 4 bases from J; bases unmatched to any gene: 6. As for this clone: The antigen is unknown.

General study findings and limits: In a later analysis, productive TCRs from donors in an Asian-associated ancestry cluster reportedly carried fewer N-insertions than the cohort mean. By HLA locus, TCR association rates varied in a later analysis, with DRB1 showing the most and HLA-C the fewest.

The sequencing sample was made of PBMCs. This chain links TRBV7-9 with TRBJ1-1; 7 bases match TRBD1. The origin of this receptor is a female donor in good health and CMV-seropositive. CDR3 protein: CASSLGQGFGTEAFF. Written as DNA, the CDR3 is TGTGCCAGCAGCTTAGGACAGGGTTTCGGCACTGAAGCTTTCTTT.